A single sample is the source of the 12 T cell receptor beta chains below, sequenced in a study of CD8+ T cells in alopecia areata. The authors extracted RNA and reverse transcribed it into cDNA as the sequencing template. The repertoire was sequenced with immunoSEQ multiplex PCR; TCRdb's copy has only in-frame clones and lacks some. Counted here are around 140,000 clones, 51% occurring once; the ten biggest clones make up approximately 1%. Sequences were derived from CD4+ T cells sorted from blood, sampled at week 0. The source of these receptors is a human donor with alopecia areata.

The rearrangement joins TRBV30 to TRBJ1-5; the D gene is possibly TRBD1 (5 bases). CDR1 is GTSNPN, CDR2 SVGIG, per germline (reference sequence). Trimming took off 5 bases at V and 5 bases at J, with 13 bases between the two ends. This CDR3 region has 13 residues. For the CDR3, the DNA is TGTGCCTGGGCCCCCGGGACCCATCAGCCCCAGCATTTT. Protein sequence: CAWAPGTHQPQHF.

CDR3 bases: TGTGCCAGCACTCAGCCAACAGGGTTAGCCAAAAACATTCAGTACTTC. Translated: CASTQPTGLAKNIQYF. The chain combines TRBV28 with TRBJ2-4; a weak D match, TRBD1 (6 bases). This CDR3 is 16 amino acids long. The germline V gene encodes CDR1 MDHEN and CDR2 SYDVKM. V lost 7 bases, J lost 0 bases, and 16 bases lay in between.

CDR3 residues: CASSLDRARGAFF. In DNA form, the CDR3 reads TGTGCCAGCAGCCTCGACAGGGCCCGGGGAGCTTTCTTT. J is TRBJ1-1 and V is TRBV11-2; TRBD1 aligns across 7 bases. The CDR3 extends over 13 amino acids. Trimming cost V 5 bases and J 10 bases; bases outside gene matches: 10. CDR1 SGHAT and CDR2 FQNNGV come from the germline V gene.

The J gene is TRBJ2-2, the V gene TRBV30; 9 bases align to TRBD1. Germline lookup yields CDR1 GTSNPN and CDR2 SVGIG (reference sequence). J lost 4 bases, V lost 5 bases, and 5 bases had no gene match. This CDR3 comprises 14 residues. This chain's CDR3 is CAWDRGGGTGELFF. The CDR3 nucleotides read TGTGCCTGGGACAGGGGGGGAGGCACCGGGGAGCTGTTTTTT.

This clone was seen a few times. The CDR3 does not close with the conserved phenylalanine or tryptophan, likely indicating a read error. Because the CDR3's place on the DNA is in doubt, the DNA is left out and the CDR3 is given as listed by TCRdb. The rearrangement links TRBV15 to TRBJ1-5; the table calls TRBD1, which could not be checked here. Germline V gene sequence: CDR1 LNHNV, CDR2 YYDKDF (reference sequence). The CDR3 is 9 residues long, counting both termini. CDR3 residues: CATSREVQT.

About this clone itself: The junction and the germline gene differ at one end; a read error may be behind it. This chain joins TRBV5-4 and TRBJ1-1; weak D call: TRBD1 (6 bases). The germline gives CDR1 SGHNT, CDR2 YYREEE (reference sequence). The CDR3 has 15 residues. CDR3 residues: CPSSQPGTGRAEAFF. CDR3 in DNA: TGTCCCAGCAGCCAACCCGGAACAGGGCGAGCTGAAGCTTTCTTT.

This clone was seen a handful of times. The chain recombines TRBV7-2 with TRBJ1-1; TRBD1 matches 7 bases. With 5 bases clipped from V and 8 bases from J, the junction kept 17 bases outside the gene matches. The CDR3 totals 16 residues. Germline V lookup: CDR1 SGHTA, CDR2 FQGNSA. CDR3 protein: CASSVRGLASREEAFF. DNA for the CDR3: TGTGCCAGCAGCGTGAGGGGGCTTGCTTCGAGGGAAGAAGCTTTCTTT.

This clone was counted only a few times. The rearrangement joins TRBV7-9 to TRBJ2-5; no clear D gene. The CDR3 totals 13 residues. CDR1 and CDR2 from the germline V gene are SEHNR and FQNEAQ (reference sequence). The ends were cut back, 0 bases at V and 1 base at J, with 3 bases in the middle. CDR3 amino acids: CASSLATQETQYF. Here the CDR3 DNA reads TGTGCCAGCAGCTTAGCCACCCAAGAGACCCAGTACTTC.

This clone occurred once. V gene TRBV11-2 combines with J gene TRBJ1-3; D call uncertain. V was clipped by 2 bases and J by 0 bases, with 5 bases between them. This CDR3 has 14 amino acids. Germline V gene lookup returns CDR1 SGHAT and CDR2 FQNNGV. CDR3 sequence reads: CASSLMTSGNTIYF. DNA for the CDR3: TGTGCCAGCAGCTTAATGACCTCTGGAAACACCATATATTTT. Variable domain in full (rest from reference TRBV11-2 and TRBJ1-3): EAGVAQSPRYKIIEKRQSVAFWCNPISGHATLYWYQQILGQGPKLLIQFQNNGVVDDSQLPKDRFSAERLKGVDSTLKIQPAKLEDSAVYLCASSLMTSGNTIYFGEGSWLTVV.

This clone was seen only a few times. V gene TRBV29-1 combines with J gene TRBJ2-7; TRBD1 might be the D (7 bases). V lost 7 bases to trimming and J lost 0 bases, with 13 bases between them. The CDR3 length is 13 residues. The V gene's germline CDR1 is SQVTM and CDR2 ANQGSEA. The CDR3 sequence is CSAGGDSSYEQYF. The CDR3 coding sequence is TGCAGCGCCGGAGGGGACAGCTCCTACGAGCAGTACTTC.

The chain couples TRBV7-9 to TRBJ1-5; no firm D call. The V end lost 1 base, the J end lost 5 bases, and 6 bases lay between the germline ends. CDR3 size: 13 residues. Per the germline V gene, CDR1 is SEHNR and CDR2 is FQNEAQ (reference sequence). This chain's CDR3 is CASSLEPHQPQHF. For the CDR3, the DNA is TGTGCCAGCAGCTTAGAGCCGCATCAGCCCCAGCATTTT.

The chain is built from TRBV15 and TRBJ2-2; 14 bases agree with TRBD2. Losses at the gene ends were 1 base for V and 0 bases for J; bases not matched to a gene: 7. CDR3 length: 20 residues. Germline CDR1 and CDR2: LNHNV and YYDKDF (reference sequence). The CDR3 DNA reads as TGTGCCACCAGCAGAGTGGGGACTAGCGGGAGACTTACGAACACCGGGGAGCTGTTTTTT. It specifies CATSRVGTSGRLTNTGELFF.